This T cell receptor beta chain is drawn from a study of tumor-infiltrating lymphocytes in primary liver carcinoma. Study details: Patients were men and women aged 30 to 69 years.

Unsorted whole blood served as the source of blood RNA, and germline DNA was extracted as well. Before the surgical procedure, approximately 3.6 milliliters of peripheral blood were collected. General study points: Significantly greater top-250-clone fractions characterized tumors relative to blood (p = 0.039). Compared with tumor region pairs, tumor-adjacent and tumor-blood pairs overlapped less.

This clonotype occurred a few times. Its specificity is not known. The final CDR3 position lacks the conserved phenylalanine or tryptophan, pointing to a likely read error. The DNA is omitted, as the CDR3 cannot be located on it reliably, and the CDR3 follows TCRdb's listing. From 500 ng total RNA, TCR beta cDNA was generated with a primer in the constant region. Construction of TCR beta libraries relied on three successive nested multiplex PCR rounds employing slightly modified ARM-PCR. TCRdb processed the multiplex PCR reads anew with MiXCR; each CDR3 protein has one entry. The data contain 150,000 to 200,000 distinct CDR3 sequences, over 50% of them seen just once; the ten biggest clones take up 70% to 80%. The specimen sequenced was peripheral blood. The sequence came from a man aged 35 to 55 with primary liver carcinoma and hepatitis B virus infection.

The CDR3 loop is CASSTGRFPEPQQY. The genes are TRBV11-2 and TRBJ1-5; TRBD1 was called by the table and not checked on the DNA. CDR1 SGHAT and CDR2 FQNNGV come from the germline V gene. The CDR3 has 14 amino acids, counting both end residues.